A single T cell receptor (beta chain) is shown here with its context. This sample is drawn from a study of radiotherapy plus CTLA-4 blockade in lung cancer. Germline V gene lookup returns CDR1 KGHSH and CDR2 LQKENI. V shed 0 bases and J shed 1 base, with 9 bases lying between them. The CDR3 length is 15 residues. Produced via immunoSEQ multiplex PCR; TCRdb's table is partial and in-frame only. The sample holds just over 35,000 clones, around 85% seen once. The TCR comes from a human donor with non-small cell lung cancer who had stable disease on radiotherapy plus ipilimumab. The genes are TRBV18 and TRBJ2-5; perhaps TRBD2 as D (5 bases). The source material was peripheral blood, sampled from a patient treated with radiotherapy plus ipilimumab. The CDR3 loop reads CASSPPSRGQETQYF. The DNA of the CDR3 is TGTGCCAGCTCACCACCATCCCGGGGCCAAGAGACCCAGTACTTC.